This T cell receptor (beta chain) was documented in a study of blood T cell repertoires in COVID-19. Trimming removed 7 bases at V and 0 bases at J, with 14 bases between. The CDR3 has 15 residues. CDR1 is MNHEY, CDR2 SMNVEV, per germline (reference sequence). Profiling relied on immunoSEQ multiplex PCR, and the TCRdb table lists in-frame clones only, not all of them. The repertoire includes tens of thousands of clones, around 88% of them detected once, and 25% to 30% sits in the top ten. The receptor comes from a human donor with active COVID-19. The donor label of this sample is uncertain. Sequencing was performed on peripheral blood. The chain has TRBV27 and TRBJ2-3; D is unresolved. The CDR3 DNA reads TGTGCCAGCACCCCAGTCTGGCCAAGCACAGATACGCAGTATTTT. Translated, it gives CASTPVWPSTDTQYF.